The clone carrying this T cell receptor (beta chain) was counted between two and nine times. This record belongs to a study of T cells after yellow fever vaccination. MiXCR, applied by TCRdb to the 5' RACE reads, yields one record per CDR3 protein. In the table there are about 200,000 distinct CDR3 sequences, under 3.5% of which are singletons. This CDR3 spans 16 amino acids. With V trimmed by 8 bases and J by 5 bases, 15 bases remained unmatched. The receptor was derived from a man aged 18 to 35 who received the YFV17D yellow fever vaccine. The input for sequencing was CD4+ T cells sorted from PBMCs, taken 10 days after the yellow fever booster vaccination. The chain has TRBV12-3 or TRBV12-4 and TRBJ2-5, with TRBD2 identical over 9 bases. CDR3 sequence: CASGGSSGGFWETQYF. The CDR3 nucleotides are TGTGCCAGCGGTGGGAGTAGCGGGGGATTTTGGGAGACCCAGTACTTC.